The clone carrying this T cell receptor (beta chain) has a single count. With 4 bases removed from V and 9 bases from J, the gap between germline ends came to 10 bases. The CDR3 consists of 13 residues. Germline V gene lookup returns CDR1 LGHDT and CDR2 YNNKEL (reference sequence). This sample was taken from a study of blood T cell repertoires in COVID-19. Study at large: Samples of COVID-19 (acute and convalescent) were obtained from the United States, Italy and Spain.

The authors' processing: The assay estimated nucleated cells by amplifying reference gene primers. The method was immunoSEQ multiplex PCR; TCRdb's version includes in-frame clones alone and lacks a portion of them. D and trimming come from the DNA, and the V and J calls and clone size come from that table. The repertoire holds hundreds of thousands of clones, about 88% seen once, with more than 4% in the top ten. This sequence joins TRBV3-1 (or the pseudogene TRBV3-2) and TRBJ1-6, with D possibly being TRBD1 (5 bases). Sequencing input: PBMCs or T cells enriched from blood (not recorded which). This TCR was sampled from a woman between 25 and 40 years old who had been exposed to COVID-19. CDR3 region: CASSPMTASPLHF. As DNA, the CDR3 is TGTGCCAGCAGCCCTATGACAGCTTCACCCCTCCACTTT.